These 15 T cell receptor beta chains were all obtained from the same sample, sequenced in a study of glioma-infiltrating T cells. TCR alpha and beta CDR3 regions were amplified from RNA using iRepertoire nested multiplex PCR. Via MiXCR, TCRdb re-called the multiplex PCR reads, giving one row per CDR3 protein. Of more than 85,000 distinct CDR3 sequences listed, less than 30% are singletons. The sequencing input was glioma tissue, nonneoplastic brain tissue, or PBMCs (not recorded which). Receptor source: a human donor with low-grade glioma or glioblastoma, undergoing nonglioma brain surgery, or in good health (not recorded which).

This clonotype was detected many times. The chain uses TRBV6-2 or TRBV6-3 and TRBJ1-1; D uncertain. The V gene lost 6 bases and the J gene lost 4 bases, with 12 bases spanning the gap. Germline V gene sequence: CDR1 MNHEY, CDR2 SVGEGT. The CDR3 loop spans 13 amino acids. The CDR3 here is CASSRNLGTEAFF. The CDR3 DNA reads TGTGCCAGCAGCCGGAATTTGGGCACTGAAGCTTTCTTT.

This clonotype was found many times. This chain links TRBV4-1 with TRBJ1-1; TRBD1 matches at 7 bases. V gave up 4 bases and J gave up 3 bases; unmatched junction bases: 8. CDR3 length: 15 amino acids. Germline V gene sequence: CDR1 MGHRA, CDR2 YSYEKL. CDR3 coding DNA: TGCGCCAGCAGCCTCCTACGGGGACAGTACACTGAAGCTTTCTTT. This translates into CASSLLRGQYTEAFF.

A few counts support this clonotype. This CDR3 is CACRPAGLTDTQYF. CDR3 in DNA: TGTGCCTGCCGTCCAGCGGGGCTCACAGATACGCAGTATTTT. The chain links TRBV12-3 or TRBV12-4 to TRBJ2-3; 7 bases map to TRBD2. Losses at the gene ends were 11 bases for V and 2 bases for J; bases not matched to a gene: 10. CDR3 length: 14 residues.

This clonotype occurred many times. The chain is built from TRBV20-1 and TRBJ2-1; D is ambiguous. The CDR3 covers 12 residues. Germline V gene lookup returns CDR1 DFQATT and CDR2 SNEGSKA (reference sequence). V was pared by 5 bases and J by 3 bases, with 8 bases between. CDR3 residues: CSARYNYNEQFF. In DNA form, the CDR3 reads TGCAGTGCTCGATACAACTACAATGAGCAGTTCTTC.

Of note for this clonotype: A much larger clone lies a single base off, so this may be a read error. It is likely a read error, because the conserved phenylalanine at the end of the CDR3 is missing. The chain uses TRBV4-1 and TRBJ2-1; 9 bases line up with TRBD2. Per germline, CDR1 MGHRA and CDR2 YSYEKL. V dropped 3 bases and J dropped 6; count of bases not matched to a gene: 12. The CDR3 contains 17 residues. CDR3 in DNA: TGCGCCAGCAGCCAGATAATAGCGGGAGCGATGGTCAATGAGCAGTTCCTC. Amino acid sequence: CASSQIIAGAMVNEQFL.

There are many counts of this clonotype. The chain employs TRBV7-9 and TRBJ2-1; the D gene could be TRBD1 or TRBD2 (5 bases each). Germline CDR1 reads SEHNR; CDR2 reads FQNEAQ (reference sequence). Trimming pared 4 bases from V and 2 bases from J, leaving 9 bases between. This CDR3 is 14 amino acids long. CDR3 in DNA: TGTGCCAGCAGCTACGGGGCCACCTACAATGAGCAGTTCTTC. This translates into CASSYGATYNEQFF. The whole variable domain, filled in from reference TRBV7-9 and TRBJ2-1, reads DTGVSQNPRHKITKRGQNVTFRCDPISEHNRLYWYRQTLGQGPEFLTYFQNEAQLEKSRLLSDRFSAERPKGSFSTLEIQRTEQGDSAMYLCASSYGATYNEQFFGPGTRLTVL.

This clonotype was recorded at least ten times. The rearrangement uses TRBV7-9 and TRBJ1-2, with TRBD1 matching 8 bases. There are 15 residues in the CDR3. Germline-derived CDR1 and CDR2 are SEHNR and FQNEAQ (reference sequence). Losses at the gene ends were 5 bases for V and 8 bases for J; bases not matched to a gene: 13. The CDR3 is CASSPPRTGLGGYTF. CDR3 in DNA: TGTGCCAGCAGCCCTCCACGGACAGGGCTCGGAGGCTACACCTTC.

Many counts were recorded for this clonotype. The chain has TRBV3-1 and TRBJ1-2; TRBD1 matches at 7 bases. Germline CDR1 is LGHDT and CDR2 is YNNKEL (reference sequence). V lost 0 bases to trimming and J lost 3 bases; unmatched junction nucleotides: 4. The CDR3 covers 15 residues. CDR3 sequence: CASSQDRGQHYGYTF. The CDR3 region has the DNA TGTGCCAGCAGCCAAGATAGGGGACAGCACTATGGCTACACCTTC.

This clonotype was counted ten times or more. V and J are TRBV5-4 and TRBJ2-7, with TRBD2 as a possible D gene (5 bases). V was cut by 0 bases and J by 3 bases, with 13 bases left in between. The CDR3 loop spans 15 amino acids. The germline V gene encodes CDR1 SGHNT and CDR2 YYREEE (reference sequence). The CDR3 DNA is TGTGCCAGCAGCTTGGTCTGGGGAGCAAGCTACGAGCAGTACTTC. It encodes CASSLVWGASYEQYF.

Comments on this clonotype: A junction end diverges from the germline sequence, so it may reflect a read error. CDR3 nucleotides: TGCAGTGCCCAGCAAGTGGGCCAGGTGAGCTCCCACGAGCAGTACTTC. Its translation: CSAQQVGQVSSHEQYF. The V gene is TRBV20-1, the J gene TRBJ2-7; D not resolved. The CDR3 is 16 amino acids. Germline V gene lookup returns CDR1 DFQATT and CDR2 SNEGSKA (reference sequence).

This clonotype was picked up many times. The chain links TRBV7-9 to TRBJ1-5, with 7 bases identical to TRBD1. Germline V lookup: CDR1 SEHNR, CDR2 FQNEAQ (reference sequence). The CDR3 totals 15 residues. V shed 5 bases and J 5 bases; nucleotides not matched to a gene: 9. CDR3 DNA sequence: TGTGCCAGCAGCATCGGGACAGCGGAAGATCAGCCCCAGCATTTT. This gives the protein CASSIGTAEDQPQHF.

This clonotype was seen a handful of times. The chain links TRBV29-1 to TRBJ2-5; D remains ambiguous. V gave up 5 bases and J gave up 1 base, with 23 bases separating them. CDR1 SQVTM and CDR2 ANQGSEA come from the germline V gene. CDR3 length equals 17 residues. The CDR3 loop reads CSVQIRKQDILQETQYF. For the CDR3, the DNA is TGCAGCGTTCAAATCAGGAAACAAGATATTCTCCAAGAGACCCAGTACTTC.

Worth noting for this clonotype: A read error may be the cause here, since a much bigger clone is one base away. The rearrangement uses TRBV18 and TRBJ1-4; D may be TRBD1 (6 bases). The germline gives CDR1 KGHSH, CDR2 LQKENI. CDR3 size: 13 residues. Trimming shortened V by 3 bases and J by 9 bases, and 11 bases separated the two germline ends. DNA for the CDR3: TGTGCCAGCTCACCGGACAGACTTAAAAAACTGTTTTTT. Translation: CASSPDRLKKLFF. The entire variable domain, with the rest obtained from reference TRBV18 and TRBJ1-4, is as follows: NAGVMQNPRHLVRRRGQEARLRCSPMKGHSHVYWYRQLPEEGLKFMVYLQKENIIDESGMPKERFSAEFPKEGPSILRIQQVVRGDSAAYFCASSPDRLKKLFFGSGTQLSVL.

Comment on this clonotype: One end of the junction fails to match germline, which may point to a read error. The V gene is TRBV28, the J gene TRBJ2-7; the D is unclear. Germline loops: CDR1 MDHEN, CDR2 SYDVKM. This CDR3 region has 16 residues. In DNA, the CDR3 is TGTGCCAGCAGTTTAAGTTTCCTAGTGAGCTCCTACGAGAAGTACTTC. Translating it yields CASSLSFLVSSYEKYF.

J is TRBJ2-1 and V is TRBV9; the D is unclear. Trimming took 0 bases from V and 11 from J, leaving 9 bases between them. CDR1 is SGDLS and CDR2 is YYNGEE in the germline V gene. This CDR3 spans 12 amino acids. The CDR3 DNA follows: TGTGCCAGCAGCGTAGAGGACGTGAAGCAGTTCTTC. It codes for CASSVEDVKQFF. The whole variable domain, remainder taken from reference TRBV9 and TRBJ2-1, is DSGVTQTPKHLITATGQRVTLRCSPRSGDLSVYWYQQSLDQGLQFLIQYYNGEERAKGNILERFSAQQFPDLHSELNLSSLELGDSALYFCASSVEDVKQFFGPGTRLTVL.